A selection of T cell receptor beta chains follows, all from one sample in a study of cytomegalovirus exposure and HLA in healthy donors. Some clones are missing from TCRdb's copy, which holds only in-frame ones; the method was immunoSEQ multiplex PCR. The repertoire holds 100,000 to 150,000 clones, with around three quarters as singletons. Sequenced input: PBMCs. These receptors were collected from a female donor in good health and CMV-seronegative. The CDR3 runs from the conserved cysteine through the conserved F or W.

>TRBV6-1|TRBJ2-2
CASGSGVTGELFF
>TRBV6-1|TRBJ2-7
CASSVDRLYEQYF
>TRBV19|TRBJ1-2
CASTPGDRGYGYTF
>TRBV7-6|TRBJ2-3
CASSLQVSTDTQYF
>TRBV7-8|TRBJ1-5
CASSSDRGRQPQHF
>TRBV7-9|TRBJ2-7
CASSSIWGTPSSYEQYF
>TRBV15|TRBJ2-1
CATRPSVGIFNEQFF
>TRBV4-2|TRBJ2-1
CASSPRDRYNEQFF
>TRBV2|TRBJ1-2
CASENKRGGNYGYTF
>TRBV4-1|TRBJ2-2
CASGQGASYTGELFF
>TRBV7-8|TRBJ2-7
CASSPPGTPYEQYF
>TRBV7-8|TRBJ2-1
CASSFSGPREAFF
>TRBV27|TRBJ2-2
CASREGQFWAGELFF
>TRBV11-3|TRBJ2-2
CASSATGVSGGELFF
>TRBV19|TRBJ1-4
CASCPQGLSANEKLFF
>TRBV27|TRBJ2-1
CASSFGGRALNEQFF
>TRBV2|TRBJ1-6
CASSEGHILRSPLHF
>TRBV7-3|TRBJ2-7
CASGGQGARNEQYF
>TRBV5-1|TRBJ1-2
CASGSRGGLRYGYTF
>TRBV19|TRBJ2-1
CASTSGQGRVRNEQFF
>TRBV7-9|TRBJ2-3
CASSSQGDTQYF
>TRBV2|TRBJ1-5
CASMSTSQGINQPQHF
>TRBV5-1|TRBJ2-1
CASSLGPDGGYNEQFF
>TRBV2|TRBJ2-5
CASGDNRRLETQYF
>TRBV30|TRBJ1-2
CAWSETGHNYGYTF
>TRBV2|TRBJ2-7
CASSEFLDEQYF
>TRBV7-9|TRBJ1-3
CASSQRVDYSGNTIYF
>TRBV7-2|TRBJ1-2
CASSSAGQGAYGYTF
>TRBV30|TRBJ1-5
CAWSVGLNQPQHF
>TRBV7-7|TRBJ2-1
CASSLGIAGANEQFF
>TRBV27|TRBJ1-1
CASSSRGYTEAFF
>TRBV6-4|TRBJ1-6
CASSVESDSPLHF
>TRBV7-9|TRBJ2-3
CASSQNQGQATDTQYF
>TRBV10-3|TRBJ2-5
CAISETGEETQYF
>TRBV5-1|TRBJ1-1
CASSSLWGGNTEAFF
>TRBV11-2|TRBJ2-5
CASSGITGGGETQYF
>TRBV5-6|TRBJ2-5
CASSLEGGQGFLETQYF
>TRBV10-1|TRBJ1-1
CASSEGGVNTEAFF
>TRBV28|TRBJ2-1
CASSSTRQGSSYNEQFF
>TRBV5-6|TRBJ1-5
CASSLFQGWNQPQHF
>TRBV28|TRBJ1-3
CASSSPGTGNTIYF
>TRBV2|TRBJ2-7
CASSRETYEQYF
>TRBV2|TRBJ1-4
CASKKEANEKLFF
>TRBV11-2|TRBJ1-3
CASTPVGESSGNTIYF
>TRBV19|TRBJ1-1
CASSIPGTEAFF
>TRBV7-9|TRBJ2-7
CASSRDTYEQYF
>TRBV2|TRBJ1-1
CASSRGLNTEAFF
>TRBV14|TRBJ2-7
CASSPGGVGSYEQYF
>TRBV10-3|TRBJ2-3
CATSRGGSTDTQYF
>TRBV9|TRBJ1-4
CASSSAATNEKLFF
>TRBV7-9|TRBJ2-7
CASSLGPDRDFHYEQYF
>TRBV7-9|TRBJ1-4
CASSPETAGQGEKLFF
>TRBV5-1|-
CASSLGTIYEQYF
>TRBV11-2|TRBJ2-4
CASNKETGLADLNIQYF
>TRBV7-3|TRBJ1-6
CASSLDSSYNSPLHF
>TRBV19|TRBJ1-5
CASSPLSDLGQPQHF
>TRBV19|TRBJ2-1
CASSIASGTSYNEQFF
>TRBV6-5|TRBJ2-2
CASSGQGYTGELFF
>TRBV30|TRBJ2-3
CAWSVLRRTQYF
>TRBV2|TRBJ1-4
CASSEQRAGEKLFF